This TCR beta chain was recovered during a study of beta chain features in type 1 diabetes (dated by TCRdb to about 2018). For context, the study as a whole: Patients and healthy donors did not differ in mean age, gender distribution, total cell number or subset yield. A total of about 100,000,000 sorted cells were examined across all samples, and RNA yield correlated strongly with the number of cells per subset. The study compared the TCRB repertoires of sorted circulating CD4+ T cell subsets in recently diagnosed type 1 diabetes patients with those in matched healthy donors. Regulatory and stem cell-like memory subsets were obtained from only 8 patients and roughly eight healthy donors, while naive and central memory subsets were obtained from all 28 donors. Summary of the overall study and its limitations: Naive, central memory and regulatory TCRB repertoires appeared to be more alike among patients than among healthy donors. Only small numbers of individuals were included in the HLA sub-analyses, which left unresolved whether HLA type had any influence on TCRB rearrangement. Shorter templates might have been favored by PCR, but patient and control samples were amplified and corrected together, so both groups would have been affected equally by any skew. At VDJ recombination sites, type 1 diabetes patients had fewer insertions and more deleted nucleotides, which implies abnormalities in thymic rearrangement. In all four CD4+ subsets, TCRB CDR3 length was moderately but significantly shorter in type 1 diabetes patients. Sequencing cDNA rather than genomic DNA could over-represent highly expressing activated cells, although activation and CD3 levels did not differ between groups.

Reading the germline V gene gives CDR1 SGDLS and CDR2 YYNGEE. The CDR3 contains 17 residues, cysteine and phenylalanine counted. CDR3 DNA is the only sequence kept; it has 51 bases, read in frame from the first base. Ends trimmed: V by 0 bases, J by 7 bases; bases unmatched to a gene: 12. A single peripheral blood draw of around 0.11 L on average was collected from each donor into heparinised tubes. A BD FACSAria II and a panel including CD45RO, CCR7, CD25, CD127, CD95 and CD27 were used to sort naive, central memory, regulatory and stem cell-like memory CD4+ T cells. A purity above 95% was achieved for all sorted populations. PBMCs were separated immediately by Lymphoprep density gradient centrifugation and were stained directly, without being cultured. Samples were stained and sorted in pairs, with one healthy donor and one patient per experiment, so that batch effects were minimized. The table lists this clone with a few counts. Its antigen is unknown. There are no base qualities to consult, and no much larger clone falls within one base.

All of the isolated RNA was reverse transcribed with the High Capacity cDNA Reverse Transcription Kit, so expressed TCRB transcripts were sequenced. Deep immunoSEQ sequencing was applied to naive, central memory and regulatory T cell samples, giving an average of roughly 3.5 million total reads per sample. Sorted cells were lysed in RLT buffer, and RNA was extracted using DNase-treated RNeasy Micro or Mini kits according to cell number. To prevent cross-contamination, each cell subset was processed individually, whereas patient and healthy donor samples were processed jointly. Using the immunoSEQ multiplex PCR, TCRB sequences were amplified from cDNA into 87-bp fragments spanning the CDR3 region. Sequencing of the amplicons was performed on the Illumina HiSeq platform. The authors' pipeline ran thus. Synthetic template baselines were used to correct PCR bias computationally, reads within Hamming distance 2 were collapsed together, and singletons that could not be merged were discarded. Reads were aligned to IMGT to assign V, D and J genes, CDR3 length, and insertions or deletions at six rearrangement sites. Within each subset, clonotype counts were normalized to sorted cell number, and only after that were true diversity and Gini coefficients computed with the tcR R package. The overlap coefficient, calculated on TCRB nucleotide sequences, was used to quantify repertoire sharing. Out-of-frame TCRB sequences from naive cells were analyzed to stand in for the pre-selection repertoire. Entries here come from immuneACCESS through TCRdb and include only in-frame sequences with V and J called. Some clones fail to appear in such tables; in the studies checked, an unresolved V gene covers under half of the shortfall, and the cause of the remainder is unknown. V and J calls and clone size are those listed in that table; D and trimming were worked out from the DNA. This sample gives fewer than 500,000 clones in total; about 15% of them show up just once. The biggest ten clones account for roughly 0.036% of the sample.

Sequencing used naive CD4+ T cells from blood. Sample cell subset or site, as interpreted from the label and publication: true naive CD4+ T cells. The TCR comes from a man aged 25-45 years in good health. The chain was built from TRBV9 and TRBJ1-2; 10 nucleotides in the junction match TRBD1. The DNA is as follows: TGTGCCAGCAGCGTAGACTCGGGACAGGGGATTTTTGGTGGCTACACCTTC. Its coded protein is CASSVDSGQGIFGGYTF.